A selection of T cell receptor beta chains follows, all from one sample in a study of neurological immune-mediated disorders. One entry per CDR3 protein, called by TCRdb with MiXCR from the 5' RACE reads. The repertoire includes 84,000 or so distinct CDR3 sequences, about 4.5% of them detected once, and around 5.8% sits in the top ten. The sequenced sample consisted of PBMCs. These TCRs come from a woman aged 55-69 years with multiple sclerosis. Each CDR3 is given with its conserved first and last residue. A D gene is named only where the DNA matches it firmly. Size values are once, few and many counts, or a class for expanded clones, and some rows have none.

TRBV25-1	TRBD1	many	TRBJ2-5	CASSASGTGIYWTQYF	TGTGCCAGCAGTGCTTCCGGGACAGGGATTTATTGGACCCAGTACTTC
TRBV20-1	-	many	TRBJ1-1	CSANKNTEAFF	TGCAGTGCTAATAAGAACACTGAAGCTTTCTTT
TRBV9	TRBD1	many	TRBJ1-2	CASSGQGANGYTF	TGTGCCAGCAGCGGACAGGGGGCCAATGGCTACACCTTC
TRBV5-1	TRBD1	many	TRBJ2-2	CASSSRTGATKNTGELFF	TGCGCCAGCAGCTCCCGGACAGGGGCTACTAAGAACACCGGGGAGCTGTTTTTT
TRBV24-1	-	many	TRBJ2-2	CATSDPTTRSGELFF	TGTGCCACCAGTGACCCCACGACTCGCTCCGGGGAGCTGTTTTTT
TRBV10-3	-	many	TRBJ1-2	CAISEGELDGYTF	TGTGCCATCAGTGAAGGGGAATTGGATGGCTACACCTTC
TRBV7-6	TRBD2	many	TRBJ2-3	CASSLSGGGSTDTQYF	TGTGCCAGCAGCTTATCGGGGGGGGGCTCCACAGATACGCAGTATTTT
TRBV10-3	-	many	TRBJ2-1	CAISPGRDHNEQFF	TGTGCCATCAGTCCCGGCAGGGACCACAATGAGCAGTTCTTC
TRBV7-9	-	few	TRBJ1-4	CASSLAQGGEKLFF	TGTGCCAGCAGCTTAGCACAGGGAGGTGAAAAACTGTTTTTT
TRBV20-1	TRBD1	many	TRBJ2-5	CSARGTGVETQYF	TGCAGTGCTAGAGGGACAGGGGTAGAGACCCAGTACTTC
TRBV7-7	-	many	TRBJ2-5	CASSPQGTSQETQYF	TGTGCCAGCAGCCCCCAGGGGACCTCCCAAGAGACCCAGTACTTC
TRBV12-3/TRBV12-4	TRBD1	many	TRBJ1-1	CASSSRGHTEAFF	TGTGCCAGCAGTTCCAGGGGGCACACTGAAGCTTTCTTT
TRBV6-5	-	many	TRBJ1-6	CASSSLRRGNNSPLHF	TGTGCCAGCAGTTCCCTCAGGAGGGGTAATAATTCACCCCTCCACTTT
TRBV10-3	-	many	TRBJ2-3	CATLKGGGADTQYF	TGTGCCACCCTCAAAGGGGGAGGGGCAGATACGCAGTATTTT
TRBV5-5	-	many	TRBJ2-1	CASSRPARQGGGQFF	TGTGCCAGCAGTCGTCCCGCGCGACAGGGCGGGGGGCAGTTCTTC
TRBV6-6	TRBD2	many	TRBJ2-1	CASKPSGGANEQFF	TGTGCCAGCAAGCCTAGCGGGGGGGCCAATGAGCAGTTCTTC
TRBV5-1	-	many	TRBJ2-1	CASSYFPGSGNNEQFF	TGCGCCAGCAGCTATTTTCCAGGGTCGGGCAACAATGAGCAGTTCTTC
TRBV24-1	-	many	TRBJ1-6	CATSDLPMVRSYNSPLHF	TGTGCCACCAGTGATTTGCCTATGGTGCGCTCATATAATTCACCCCTCCACTTT
TRBV3-1	-	many	TRBJ2-7	CASSQVGGYEQYF	TGTGCCAGCAGCCAAGTCGGGGGATACGAGCAGTACTTC
TRBV6-5	-	many	TRBJ1-5	CASSRTGRGINQPQHF	TGTGCCAGCAGCCGAACAGGGAGAGGGATTAATCAGCCCCAGCATTTT
TRBV5-1	-	many	TRBJ2-7	CASSLSWAVYEQYF	TGCGCCAGCAGCTTGTCGTGGGCCGTTTACGAGCAGTACTTC
TRBV20-1	-	many	TRBJ2-2	CSARARQTNTGELFF	TGCAGTGCTAGGGCGAGACAGACGAACACCGGGGAGCTGTTTTTT
TRBV20-1	TRBD1	many	TRBJ1-4	CSAPTGGREKLFF	TGCAGTGCCCCGACAGGGGGTAGGGAAAAACTGTTTTTT
TRBV7-9	-	many	TRBJ1-4	CASSARGREISGEKLFF	TGTGCCAGCAGCGCCAGGGGCAGGGAAATTTCAGGTGAAAAACTGTTTTTT
TRBV11-2	TRBD1	-	TRBJ2-7	CASSSGQGAYEQYF	TGTGCCAGCAGCTCCGGACAGGGGGCGTACGAGCAGTACTTC
TRBV14	TRBD1	-	TRBJ2-5	CASSQVGTGNQETQYF	TGTGCCAGCAGCCAAGTTGGGACAGGCAACCAAGAGACCCAGTACTTC
TRBV5-1	-	many	TRBJ2-7	CASNLDILSYEQYF	TGCGCCAGCAACCTGGACATCCTCTCCTACGAGCAGTACTTC
TRBV2	-	many	TRBJ2-6	CASNGRHSGANVLTF	TGTGCCAGCAACGGACGGCACTCTGGGGCCAACGTCCTGACTTTC
TRBV5-1	TRBD2	many	TRBJ2-7	CASSPGLAGIYEQYF	TGCGCCAGCAGCCCAGGACTAGCGGGAATCTACGAGCAGTACTTC
TRBV7-2	TRBD2	many	TRBJ2-5	CASSGSGGALETQYF	TGTGCCAGCAGCGGTAGCGGGGGGGCCTTGGAGACCCAGTACTTC
TRBV5-1	-	many	TRBJ2-3	CASSLEAPSTDTQYF	TGCGCCAGCAGCTTGGAGGCCCCTAGCACAGATACGCAGTATTTT
TRBV9	-	many	TRBJ2-2	CASSVGVATGELFF	TGTGCCAGCAGCGTAGGGGTGGCGACCGGGGAGCTGTTTTTT
TRBV5-1	-	many	TRBJ1-1	CASSFTSVNTEAFF	TGCGCCAGCAGCTTCACCTCGGTGAACACTGAAGCTTTCTTT
TRBV7-9	-	many	TRBJ2-4	CASSPGQTGDIQYF	TGTGCCAGCAGCCCGGGACAGACGGGGGACATTCAGTACTTC
TRBV9	-	many	TRBJ2-7	CASSVGASYEQYF	TGTGCCAGCAGCGTAGGTGCAAGTTACGAGCAGTACTTC
TRBV20-1	-	many	TRBJ1-1	CSARVAQNTEAFF	TGCAGTGCTAGAGTAGCACAGAACACTGAAGCTTTCTTT
TRBV7-8	-	-	TRBJ2-5	CASSQDGGGQETQYF	TGTGCCAGCAGCCAGGATGGTGGAGGGCAAGAGACCCAGTACTTC
TRBV20-1	-	many	TRBJ1-3	CSARALGRGGNTIYF	TGCAGTGCTAGAGCATTGGGGAGGGGTGGAAACACCATATATTTT
TRBV11-2	TRBD1	-	TRBJ2-1	CASSSGQGRNEQFF	TGTGCCAGCAGTTCCGGACAGGGGAGGAATGAGCAGTTCTTC
TRBV5-1	-	many	TRBJ1-1	CASSLDGKLNTEAFF	TGCGCCAGCAGCTTGGACGGGAAATTGAACACTGAAGCTTTCTTT
TRBV6-2/TRBV6-3	TRBD2	many	TRBJ2-1	CASTPSGGLYNEQFF	TGTGCCAGCACCCCTAGCGGGGGCCTGTACAATGAGCAGTTCTTC
TRBV7-6	-	many	TRBJ2-3	CASSPLGRGYTDTQYF	TGTGCCAGCAGCCCCTTAGGACGGGGCTACACAGATACGCAGTATTTT
TRBV4-2	-	many	TRBJ2-7	CASSQDRWVNEQYF	TGTGCCAGCAGCCAAGACCGCTGGGTCAACGAGCAGTACTTC
TRBV6-2/TRBV6-3	-	-	TRBJ2-7	CAISYAGSYEQYF	TGTGCCATCAGTTATGCTGGGAGCTACGAGCAGTACTTC
TRBV14	-	many	TRBJ1-1	CASSLLGRTEAFF	TGTGCCAGCAGCCTTCTGGGACGGACTGAAGCTTTCTTT
TRBV6-5	TRBD1	many	TRBJ2-1	CASRMWGTGPSYNEQFF	TGTGCCAGCAGGATGTGGGGGACAGGGCCCTCCTACAATGAGCAGTTCTTC
TRBV28	-	many	TRBJ2-7	CASSVRDEQYF	TGTGCCAGCAGTGTAAGGGACGAGCAGTACTTC
TRBV5-1	-	many	TRBJ1-1	CASSPGVRMNTEAFF	TGCGCCAGCAGTCCAGGGGTTAGGATGAACACTGAAGCTTTCTTT
TRBV12-3/TRBV12-4	-	many	TRBJ1-5	CASSFPGPSNQPQHF	TGTGCCAGCAGTTTTCCCGGGCCCAGCAATCAGCCCCAGCATTTT
TRBV5-5	-	many	TRBJ2-3	CASSLVAKGEYF	TGTGCCAGCAGCTTGGTCGCTAAAGGAGAGTATTTT
TRBV20-1	-	many	TRBJ2-3	CSASPSDTQYF	TGCAGTGCCAGCCCTTCAGATACGCAGTATTTT